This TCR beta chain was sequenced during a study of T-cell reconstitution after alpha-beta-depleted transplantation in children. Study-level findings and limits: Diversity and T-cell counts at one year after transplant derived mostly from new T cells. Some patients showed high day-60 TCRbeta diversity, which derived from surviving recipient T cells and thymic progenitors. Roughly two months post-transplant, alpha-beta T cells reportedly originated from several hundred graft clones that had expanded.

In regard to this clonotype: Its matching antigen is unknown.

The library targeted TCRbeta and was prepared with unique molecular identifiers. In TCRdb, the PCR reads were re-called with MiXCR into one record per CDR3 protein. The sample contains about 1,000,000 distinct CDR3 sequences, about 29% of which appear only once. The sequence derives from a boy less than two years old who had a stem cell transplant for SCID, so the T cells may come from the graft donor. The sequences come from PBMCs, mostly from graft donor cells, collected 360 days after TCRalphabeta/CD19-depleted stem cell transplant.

The CDR3 region has the DNA TGTGCCAGCAGTTTATTTGGGATGGGAGGAAACACCATATATTTT. It codes for CASSLFGMGGNTIYF. V usage is TRBV28 and J usage is TRBJ1-3, with D uncertain. This CDR3 is built from 15 residues. Germline V lookup: CDR1 MDHEN, CDR2 SYDVKM. V gave up 1 base and J gave up 4 bases, with 11 bases separating them. The whole variable domain, remainder taken from reference TRBV28 and TRBJ1-3, is DVKVTQSSRYLVKRTGEKVFLECVQDMDHENMFWYRQDPGLGLRLIYFSYDVKMKEKGDIPEGYSVSREKKERFSLILESASTNQTSMYLCASSLFGMGGNTIYFGEGSWLTVV.